These 17 T cell receptor beta chains came from one sample sequenced in a study of response to subunit inactivated influenza vaccine (dated 2018 in TCRdb). Library creation used RT-PCR. Sequencer: Illumina HiSeq 2500. TCRdb trimmed public reads at Q25 via fastp, called clones via MiXCR and kept in-frame beta chains. Every CDR3 protein is listed once, alongside the most common genes and DNA of its rows. The sample includes more than 400,000 distinct CDR3 sequences, with roughly 7.9% observed a single time. Roughly 13% of the sample is taken by the ten largest. Sequences were derived from PBMCs from blood, sampled roughly 24 months after vaccination. The receptor set was obtained from a man in his fifties or sixties who received an inactivated influenza vaccine. Donor details come from another sample of the same person, matched by shared clones.

This chain links TRBV23-1 with TRBJ1-5; D perhaps matches TRBD1 (6 bases). TRBV23-1 carries the ORF label, with uncertain function. V lost 7 bases and J 10 bases, leaving 17 bases between the germline ends. This CDR3 contains 13 residues. The CDR3 reads CASTKRGWDPQHF. The CDR3 DNA is TGCGCCAGCACAAAAAGGGGGTGGGATCCCCAGCATTTT.

This clonotype appeared a few times. V and J are TRBV12-3 or TRBV12-4 and TRBJ2-7; maybe TRBD2 (7 bases). The V end was cut by 0 bases, the J end by 0 bases, with 18 bases between. The CDR3 spans 18 residues. CDR3 bases: TGTGCCAGCAGTTTAGCTCGCTCCCGGGGGGCGCGCTCCTACGAGCAGTACTTC. Its translation is CASSLARSRGARSYEQYF.

This clonotype was observed a few times. The rearrangement links TRBV3-1 to TRBJ1-3; D unresolved. Per germline, CDR1 LGHDT and CDR2 YNNKEL (reference sequence). V lost 4 bases, J lost 0 bases, and 13 bases lay in between. The CDR3 spans 16 residues. DNA for the CDR3: TGTGCCAGCAGCCCCCCGGGGAGGGCCTCTGGAAACACCATATATTTT. Translation: CASSPPGRASGNTIYF.

This chain joins TRBV11-2 and TRBJ2-1; 14 nucleotides line up with TRBD2. The V gene's germline CDR1 is SGHAT and CDR2 FQNNGV. This CDR3 is 18 amino acids long. V was pared by 4 bases and J by 5 bases, with 10 bases of the junction left unmatched. For the CDR3, the DNA is TGTGCCAGCAGCTCACTTCCGGGACTAGCGGGGGCGAACAATGAGCAGTTCTTC. Amino acids: CASSSLPGLAGANNEQFF.

Only a few counts were recorded for this clonotype. V usage is TRBV7-2 and J usage is TRBJ2-1, with D unclear. V was trimmed by 0 bases and J by 10 bases, leaving 10 bases between them. Germline V gene sequence: CDR1 SGHTA, CDR2 FQGNSA. The CDR3 has 13 amino acids. CDR3 protein: CASSLARSSEQFF. The CDR3 DNA reads as TGTGCCAGCAGCTTAGCACGGTCTTCCGAGCAGTTCTTC.

This clonotype was detected only a few times. CDR3 sequence (DNA): TGTGCCATCAGCACTACTAGCACAGATACGCAGTATTTT. Its translation: CAISTTSTDTQYF. The chain is built from TRBV10-3 and TRBJ2-3, with unresolved D. The CDR3 length is 13 residues. CDR1 is ENHRY, CDR2 SYGVKD, per germline. V was cut by 6 bases and J by 0 bases, with 7 bases left in between.

This clonotype was seen ten or more times. The gene calls are TRBV12-3 or TRBV12-4 and TRBJ1-5; D remains unclear. This CDR3 contains 13 residues. The V and J ends lost 5 bases and 4 bases respectively, with 9 bases between them. This chain's CDR3 is CASSLLLNQPQHF. CDR3 coding DNA: TGTGCCAGCAGTCTCCTCTTGAATCAGCCCCAGCATTTT.

This sequence joins TRBV7-8 and TRBJ1-5, with TRBD1 matching 7 bases. From germline, CDR1 is SGHVS and CDR2 FQNEAQ. The V gene end was trimmed by 5 bases and the J gene end by 5 bases; junction bases not matched to a gene: 9. CDR3 length: 15 residues. In DNA form, the CDR3 reads TGTGCCAGCAGCGATCGACAGGGTGGGTATCAGCCCCAGCATTTT. Protein sequence: CASSDRQGGYQPQHF.

In its sample, this clonotype was seen many times. The chain's CDR3 is CASSSEGGLAETQYF. CDR3 bases: TGCGCCAGCAGCTCTGAGGGTGGACTAGCGGAGACCCAGTACTTC. The chain recombines TRBV5-1 with TRBJ2-5; 9 bases agree with TRBD2. V gave up 3 bases and J gave up 5 bases; unmatched junction bases: 8. This CDR3 spans 15 amino acids. In germline, CDR1 is SGHRS, CDR2 YFSETQ. Combining the CDR3 with reference TRBV5-1 and TRBJ2-5 gives the whole variable domain KAGVTQTPRYLIKTRGQQVTLSCSPISGHRSVSWYQQTPGQGLQFLFEYFSETQRNKGNFPGRFSGRQFSNSRSEMNVSTLELGDSALYLCASSSEGGLAETQYFGPGTRLLVL.

In this sample, this clonotype turned up a few times. The J gene is TRBJ1-2, the V gene TRBV6-1; D gene unclear. CDR3 size: 13 residues. The germline gives CDR1 MNHNS, CDR2 SASEGT. The V gene lost 6 bases and the J gene lost 4 bases, with 12 bases spanning the gap. CDR3 DNA: TGTGCCAGCAGCACCGGGGATTCCTATGGCTACACCTTC. Translation gives CASSTGDSYGYTF.

This clonotype has a count of ten or more. This chain uses TRBV7-9 with TRBJ2-5; D is ambiguous. The V gene's germline CDR1 is SEHNR and CDR2 FQNEAQ (reference sequence). Trimming removed 5 bases at V and 4 bases at J, with 11 bases between. This CDR3 spans 13 amino acids. CDR3 DNA sequence: TGTGCCAGCAGCGGCGACTTGGGAGAGACCCAGTACTTC. This gives the protein CASSGDLGETQYF.

This chain connects TRBV28 to TRBJ1-6, with TRBD1 as a possible D gene (6 bases). Germline V gene data show CDR1 as MDHEN and CDR2 as SYDVKM. The CDR3 contains 17 residues. Trimming stripped 5 bases from V and 5 bases from J, with 19 bases between. For the CDR3, the DNA is TGTGCCAGCAGTCGGGGGCCGTCATTTCAAAATAATTCACCCCTCCACTTT. Amino acids: CASSRGPSFQNNSPLHF.

A few counts support this clonotype. This chain connects TRBV12-3 or TRBV12-4 to TRBJ2-4; a weak D match, TRBD1 (5 bases). Deletions cut 5 bases from V and 3 bases from J, with 17 bases between. CDR3 size: 16 residues. The CDR3 region has the DNA TGTGCCAGCAGTCCAGTCGATGGGCAGGGCAAAAACATTCAGTACTTC. This codes for CASSPVDGQGKNIQYF.

This clonotype was observed at least ten times. The chain uses TRBV7-2 and TRBJ2-1; TRBD2 agrees at 8 bases. Trimming removed 3 bases from V and 11 bases from J; junction bases left unmatched: 6. The germline CDR1 and CDR2 sequences are SGHTA and FQGNSA. This CDR3 is built from 13 residues. DNA of the CDR3: TGTGCCAGCAGCTTGAGTAGCGGGACCAAGCAGTTCTTC. It yields the protein CASSLSSGTKQFF.

This clonotype appeared many times. The V call is TRBV9, the J call TRBJ1-2; possibly TRBD1 for D (6 bases). The germline V gene has CDR1 SGDLS and CDR2 YYNGEE. The V end lost 0 bases, the J end lost 4 bases, and 19 bases lay between the germline ends. The CDR3 is made up of 17 amino acids. The CDR3 region has the DNA TGTGCCAGCAGCGTAGCCATGACAGGCCTCTCCGGCTATGGCTACACCTTC. It is translated as CASSVAMTGLSGYGYTF.

V is TRBV11-2 and J is TRBJ2-2, with D tentatively TRBD1 or TRBD2 (5 bases each). The germline V gene has CDR1 SGHAT and CDR2 FQNNGV. The ends were cut back, 5 bases at V and 6 bases at J, with 10 bases in the middle. This CDR3 spans 13 amino acids. The CDR3 coding sequence is TGTGCCAGCAGCGAGGTGGGGGCCGGGGAGCTGTTTTTT. Protein: CASSEVGAGELFF.

This clonotype was observed many times. This sequence joins TRBV29-1 and TRBJ2-3; 10 bases are a match to TRBD2. With 7 bases clipped from V and 4 bases from J, the junction kept 11 bases outside the gene matches. Germline assignment: CDR1 SQVTM and CDR2 ANQGSEA. The CDR3 is 15 residues long. The CDR3 nucleotides are TGCAGCGCCGAGGGGTCTAGCGGGAGCCCAGATACGCAGTATTTT. Its translation: CSAEGSSGSPDTQYF.